This T cell receptor (beta chain) was captured by sequencing in a study of response to subunit inactivated influenza vaccine. Trimming removed 5 bases from V and 1 base from J, with 9 bases in between. This CDR3 region has 13 residues. This clonotype has a count of ten or more. As yet, its antigen is unknown. Regarding the study as a whole: Seasonal influenza vaccination, on each occasion, was suggested by the authors to recruit few new T cells.

TCRdb re-derived calls from the RT-PCR reads in MiXCR, one entry per CDR3 protein. The data show roughly 700,000 distinct CDR3 sequences, about 15% seen once. The sequence was collected from a man aged 50 to 60 who received an inactivated influenza vaccine. The chain employs TRBV12-3 or TRBV12-4 and TRBJ2-7; the D is unclear. Sequencing used PBMCs from blood, obtained around 15 days before vaccination. CDR3 bases: TGTGCCAGCAGTGGAGACGGGTCCTACGAGCAGTACTTC. Protein: CASSGDGSYEQYF.